Reported below is one T cell receptor (beta chain). The antigen is undetermined. V lost 5 bases to trimming and J lost 1 base; unmatched junction nucleotides: 6. The CDR3 is made up of 15 amino acids. Germline assignment: CDR1 MNHNS and CDR2 SASEGT. These data belong to a study of cytomegalovirus exposure and HLA in healthy donors. Both 60 Vbeta primers and 13 Jbeta primers went into the PCR. Repertoires were generated with immunoSEQ multiplex PCR, while TCRdb's copy carries only in-frame clones and drops some. The sample carries under 200,000 clones, 80% recorded once. Overall study results and limits: An analysis that came later showed most CMV-associated TCR beta chains appearing HLA-restricted.

The V and J genes are TRBV6-1 and TRBJ2-7; 9 positions match TRBD2. Sequenced: PBMCs. The TCR comes from a human donor in good health. The CDR3 region has the DNA TGTGCCAGCAGTTCCCGCCTAGCGGGGTCCTACGAGCAGTACTTC. It encodes CASSSRLAGSYEQYF.